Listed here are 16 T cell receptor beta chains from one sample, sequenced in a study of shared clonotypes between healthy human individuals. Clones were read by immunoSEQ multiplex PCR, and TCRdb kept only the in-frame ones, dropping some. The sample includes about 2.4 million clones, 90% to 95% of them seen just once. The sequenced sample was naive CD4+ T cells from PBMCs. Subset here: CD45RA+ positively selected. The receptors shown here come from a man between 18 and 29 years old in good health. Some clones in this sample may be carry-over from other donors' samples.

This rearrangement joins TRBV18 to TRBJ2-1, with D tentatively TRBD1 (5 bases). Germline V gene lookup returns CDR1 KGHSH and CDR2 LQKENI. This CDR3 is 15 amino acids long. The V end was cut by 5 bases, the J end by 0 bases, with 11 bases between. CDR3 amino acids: CASSDSLSSYNEQFF. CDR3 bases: TGTGCCAGCTCAGACAGCCTAAGCTCCTACAATGAGCAGTTCTTC.

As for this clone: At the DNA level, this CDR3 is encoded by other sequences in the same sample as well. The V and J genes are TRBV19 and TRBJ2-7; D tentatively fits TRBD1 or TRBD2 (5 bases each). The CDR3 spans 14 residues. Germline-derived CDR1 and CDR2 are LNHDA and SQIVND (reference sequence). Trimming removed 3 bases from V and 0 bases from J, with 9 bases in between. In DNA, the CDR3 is TGTGCCAGTAGTATTGTAGGGACCTCCTACGAGCAGTACTTC. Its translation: CASSIVGTSYEQYF.

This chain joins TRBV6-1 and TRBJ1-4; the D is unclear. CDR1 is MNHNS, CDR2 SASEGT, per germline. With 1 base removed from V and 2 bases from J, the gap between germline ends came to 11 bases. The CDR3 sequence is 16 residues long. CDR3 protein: CASSEGTLRTNEKLFF. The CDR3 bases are TGTGCCAGCAGTGAAGGAACACTACGGACTAATGAAAAACTGTTTTTT.

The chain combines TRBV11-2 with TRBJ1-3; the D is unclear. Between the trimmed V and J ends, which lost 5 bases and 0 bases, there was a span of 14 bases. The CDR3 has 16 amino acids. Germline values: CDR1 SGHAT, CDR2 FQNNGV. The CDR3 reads CASSPTPVVSGNTIYF. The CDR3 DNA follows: TGTGCCAGCAGCCCTACCCCCGTGGTCTCTGGAAACACCATATATTTT.

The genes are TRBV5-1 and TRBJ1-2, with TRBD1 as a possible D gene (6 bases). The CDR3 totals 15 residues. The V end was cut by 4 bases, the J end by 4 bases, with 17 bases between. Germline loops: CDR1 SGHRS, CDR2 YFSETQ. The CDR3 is CASSLGGALSYGYTF. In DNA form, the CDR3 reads TGCGCCAGCAGCCTAGGGGGAGCACTCTCCTATGGCTACACCTTC.

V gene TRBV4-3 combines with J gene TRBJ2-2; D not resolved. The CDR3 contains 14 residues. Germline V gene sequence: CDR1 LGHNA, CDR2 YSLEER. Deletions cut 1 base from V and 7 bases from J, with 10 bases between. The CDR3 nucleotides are TGCGCCAGCAGCCAAGGTTTTTCAGACGGGGAGCTGTTTTTT. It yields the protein CASSQGFSDGELFF.

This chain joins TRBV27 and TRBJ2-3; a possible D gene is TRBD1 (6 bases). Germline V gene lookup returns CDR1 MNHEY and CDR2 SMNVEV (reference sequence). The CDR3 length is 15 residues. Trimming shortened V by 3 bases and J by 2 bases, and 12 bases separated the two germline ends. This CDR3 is CASSFRGRPTDTQYF. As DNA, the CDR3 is TGTGCCAGCAGTTTCAGGGGCCGCCCCACAGATACGCAGTATTTT.

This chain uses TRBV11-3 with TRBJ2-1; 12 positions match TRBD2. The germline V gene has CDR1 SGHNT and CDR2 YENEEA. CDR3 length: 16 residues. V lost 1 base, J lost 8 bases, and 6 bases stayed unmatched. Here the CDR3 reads CASSLGTSGIGDEQFF. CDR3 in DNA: TGTGCCAGCAGCTTAGGGACTAGCGGGATAGGGGATGAGCAGTTCTTC. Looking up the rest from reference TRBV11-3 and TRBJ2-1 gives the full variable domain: EAGVVQSPRYKIIEKKQPVAFWCNPISGHNTLYWYLQNLGQGPELLIRYENEEAVDDSQLPKDRFSAERLKGVDSTLKIQPAELGDSAVYLCASSLGTSGIGDEQFFGPGTRLTVL.

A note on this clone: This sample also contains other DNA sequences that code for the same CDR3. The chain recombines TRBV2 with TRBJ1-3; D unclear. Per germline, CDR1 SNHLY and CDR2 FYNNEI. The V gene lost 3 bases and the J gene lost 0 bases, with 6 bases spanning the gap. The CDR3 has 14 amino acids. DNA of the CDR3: TGTGCCAGCAGTGATCGGGGCTCTGGAAACACCATATATTTT. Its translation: CASSDRGSGNTIYF.

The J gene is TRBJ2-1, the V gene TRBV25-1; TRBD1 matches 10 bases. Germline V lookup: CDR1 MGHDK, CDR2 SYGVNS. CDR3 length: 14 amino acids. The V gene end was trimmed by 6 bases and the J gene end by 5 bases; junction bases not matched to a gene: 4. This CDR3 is CASRKTGGNNEQFF. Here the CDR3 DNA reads TGTGCCAGCAGGAAGACAGGGGGCAACAATGAGCAGTTCTTC.

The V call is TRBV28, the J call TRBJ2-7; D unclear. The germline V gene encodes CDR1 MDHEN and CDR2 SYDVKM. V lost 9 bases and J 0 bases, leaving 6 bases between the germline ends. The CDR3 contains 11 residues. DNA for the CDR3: TGTGCCAGTTTTAGCTCCTACGAGCAGTACTTC. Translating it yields CASFSSYEQYF.

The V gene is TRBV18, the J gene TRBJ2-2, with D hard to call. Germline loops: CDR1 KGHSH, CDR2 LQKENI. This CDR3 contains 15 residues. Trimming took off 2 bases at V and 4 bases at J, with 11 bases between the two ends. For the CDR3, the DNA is TGTGCCAGCTCACCAGTGATGGGCGGCACCGGGGAGCTGTTTTTT. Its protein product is CASSPVMGGTGELFF.

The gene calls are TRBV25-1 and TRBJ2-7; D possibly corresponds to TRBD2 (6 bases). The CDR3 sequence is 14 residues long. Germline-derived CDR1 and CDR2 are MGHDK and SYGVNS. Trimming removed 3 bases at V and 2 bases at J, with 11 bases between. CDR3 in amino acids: CASSDLALTYEQYF. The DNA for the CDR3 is TGTGCCAGCAGTGACCTAGCGCTTACCTACGAGCAGTACTTC.

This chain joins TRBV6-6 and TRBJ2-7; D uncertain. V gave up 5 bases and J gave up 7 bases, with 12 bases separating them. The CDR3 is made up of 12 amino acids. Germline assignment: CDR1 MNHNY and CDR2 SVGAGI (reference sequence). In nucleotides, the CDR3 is TGTGCCAGCAGTAGCCCGGCAGGTGAGCAGTACTTC. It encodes CASSSPAGEQYF.

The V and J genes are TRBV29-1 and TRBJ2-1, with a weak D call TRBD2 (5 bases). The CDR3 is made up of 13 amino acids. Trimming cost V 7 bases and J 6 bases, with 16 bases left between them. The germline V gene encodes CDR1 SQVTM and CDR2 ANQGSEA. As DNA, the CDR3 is TGCAGCGGCCTCACTAGGACCCCCAATGAGCAGTTCTTC. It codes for CSGLTRTPNEQFF.

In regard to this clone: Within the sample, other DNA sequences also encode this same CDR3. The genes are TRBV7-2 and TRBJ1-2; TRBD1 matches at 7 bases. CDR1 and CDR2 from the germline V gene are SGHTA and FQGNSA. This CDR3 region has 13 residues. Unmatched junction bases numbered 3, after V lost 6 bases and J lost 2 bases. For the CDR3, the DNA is TGTGCCAGCAGTCCGGACAGGAACTATGGCTACACCTTC. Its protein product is CASSPDRNYGYTF.